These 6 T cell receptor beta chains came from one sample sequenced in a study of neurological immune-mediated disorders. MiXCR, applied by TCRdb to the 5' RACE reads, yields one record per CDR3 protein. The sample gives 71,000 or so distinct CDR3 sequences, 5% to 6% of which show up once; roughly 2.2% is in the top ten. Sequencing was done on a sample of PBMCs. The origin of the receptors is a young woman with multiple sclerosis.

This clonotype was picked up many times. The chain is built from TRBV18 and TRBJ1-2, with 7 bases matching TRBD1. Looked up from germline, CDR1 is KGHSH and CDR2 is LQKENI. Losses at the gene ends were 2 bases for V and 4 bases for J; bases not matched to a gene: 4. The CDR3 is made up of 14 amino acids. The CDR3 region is CASSPEGASYGYTF. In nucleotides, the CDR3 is TGTGCCAGCTCACCAGAGGGGGCCAGCTATGGCTACACCTTC.

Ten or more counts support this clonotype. The CDR3 sequence is CASSPFVRHRGKDVNGTEAFF. For the CDR3, the DNA is TGTGCCAGCTCACCATTCGTGAGACACAGGGGTAAAGACGTGAATGGCACTGAAGCTTTCTTT. V usage is TRBV18 and J usage is TRBJ1-1; 7 bases align to TRBD1. The germline gives CDR1 KGHSH, CDR2 LQKENI. The V gene end was trimmed by 2 bases and the J gene end by 4 bases; junction bases not matched to a gene: 25. This CDR3 region has 21 residues.

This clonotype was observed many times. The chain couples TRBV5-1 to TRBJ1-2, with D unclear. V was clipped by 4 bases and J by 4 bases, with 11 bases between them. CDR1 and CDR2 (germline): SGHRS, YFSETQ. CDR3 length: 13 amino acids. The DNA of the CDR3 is TGCGCCAGCAGCGACGGAGCCATCTATGGCTACACCTTC. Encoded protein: CASSDGAIYGYTF.

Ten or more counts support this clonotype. The CDR3 loop is CASRYGTFGTDTQYF. The CDR3 DNA sequence: TGTGCCAGCAGGTATGGGACATTCGGCACAGATACGCAGTATTTT. This chain links TRBV5-5 with TRBJ2-3; tentative D call: TRBD1 (6 bases). The CDR3 contains 15 residues. Germline lookup yields CDR1 SGHKS and CDR2 YYEKEE (reference sequence). V was trimmed by 5 bases and J by 1 base, leaving 14 bases between them.

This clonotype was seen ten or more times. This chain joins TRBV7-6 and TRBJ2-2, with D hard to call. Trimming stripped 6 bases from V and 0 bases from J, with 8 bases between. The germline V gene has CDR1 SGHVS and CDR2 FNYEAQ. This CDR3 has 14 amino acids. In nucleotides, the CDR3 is TGTGCCAGCAGGGAGTCTTCGAACACCGGGGAGCTGTTTTTT. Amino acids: CASRESSNTGELFF.

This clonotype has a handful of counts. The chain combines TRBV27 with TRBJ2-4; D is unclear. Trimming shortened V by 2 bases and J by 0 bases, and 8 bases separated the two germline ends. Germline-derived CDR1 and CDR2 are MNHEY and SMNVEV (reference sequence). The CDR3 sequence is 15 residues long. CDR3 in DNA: TGTGCCAGCAGTTTAGGGCGGCTAGCCAAAAACATTCAGTACTTC. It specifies CASSLGRLAKNIQYF.